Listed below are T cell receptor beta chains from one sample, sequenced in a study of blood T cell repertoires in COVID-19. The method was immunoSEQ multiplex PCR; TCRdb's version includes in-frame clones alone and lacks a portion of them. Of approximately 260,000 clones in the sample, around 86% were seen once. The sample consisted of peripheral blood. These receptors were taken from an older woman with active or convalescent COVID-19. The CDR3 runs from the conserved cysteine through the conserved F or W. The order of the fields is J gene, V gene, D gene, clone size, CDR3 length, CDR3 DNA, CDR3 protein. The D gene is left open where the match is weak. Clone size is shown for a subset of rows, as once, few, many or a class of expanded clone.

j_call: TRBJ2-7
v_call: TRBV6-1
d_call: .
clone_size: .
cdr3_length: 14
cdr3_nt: TGTGCCAGCAGTGAACAGGGTCCAACTGGGGAGCAGTACTTC
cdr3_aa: CASSEQGPTGEQYF

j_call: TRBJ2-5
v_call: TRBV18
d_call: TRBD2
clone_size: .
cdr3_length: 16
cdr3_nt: TGTGCCAGCTCAGTGACTTTAGCGGGGGGCGAAGAGACCCAGTACTTC
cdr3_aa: CASSVTLAGGEETQYF

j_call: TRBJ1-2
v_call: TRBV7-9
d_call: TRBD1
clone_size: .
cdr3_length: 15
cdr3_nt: TGTGCCAGCAGAACGGACAGGGGGAGGAACTATGGCTACACCTTC
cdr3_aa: CASRTDRGRNYGYTF

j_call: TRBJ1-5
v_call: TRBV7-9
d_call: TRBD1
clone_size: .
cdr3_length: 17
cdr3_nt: TGTGCCAGCAGCTTAGGGAGCTACAGGGGGCATGATCAGCCCCAGCATTTT
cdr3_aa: CASSLGSYRGHDQPQHF

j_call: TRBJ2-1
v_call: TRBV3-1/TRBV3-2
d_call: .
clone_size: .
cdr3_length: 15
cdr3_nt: TGTGCCAGCAGCCAACCGGGACATGGCCACAATGAGCAGTTCTTC
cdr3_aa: CASSQPGHGHNEQFF

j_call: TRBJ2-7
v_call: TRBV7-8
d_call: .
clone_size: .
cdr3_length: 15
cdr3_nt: TGTGCCAGCAGCCTGGGGGGGGCTTACTCCTACGAGCAGTACTTC
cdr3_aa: CASSLGGAYSYEQYF

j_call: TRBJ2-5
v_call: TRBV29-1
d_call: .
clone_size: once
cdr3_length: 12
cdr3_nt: TGCAGCGTCCTAGGGGGTAAAGAGACCCAGTACTTC
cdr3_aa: CSVLGGKETQYF

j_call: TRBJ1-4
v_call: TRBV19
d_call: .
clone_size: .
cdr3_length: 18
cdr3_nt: TGTGCCAGTAGCAAGAGAGGGGGACGGATTACCGCTAATGAAAAACTGTTTTTT
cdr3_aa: CASSKRGGRITANEKLFF

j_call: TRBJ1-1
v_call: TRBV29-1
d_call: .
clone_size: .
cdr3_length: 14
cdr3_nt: TGCAGCGTTGTGGCCCACACCCTGAACACTGAAGCTTTCTTT
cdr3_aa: CSVVAHTLNTEAFF

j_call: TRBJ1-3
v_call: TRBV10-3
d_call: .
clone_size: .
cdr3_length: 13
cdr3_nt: TGTGCCACGTTGGGAGGGGGTGGAAACACCATATATTTT
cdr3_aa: CATLGGGGNTIYF

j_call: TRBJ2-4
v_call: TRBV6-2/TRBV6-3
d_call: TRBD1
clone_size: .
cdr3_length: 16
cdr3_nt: TGTGCCAGCAGCTGGGACAGGGGGCCGGCCAAAAACATTCAGTACTTC
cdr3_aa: CASSWDRGPAKNIQYF

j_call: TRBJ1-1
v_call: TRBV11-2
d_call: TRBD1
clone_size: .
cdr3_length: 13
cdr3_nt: TGTGCCAGCAGTGAACAGGGGGCCACTGAAGCTTTCTTT
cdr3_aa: CASSEQGATEAFF

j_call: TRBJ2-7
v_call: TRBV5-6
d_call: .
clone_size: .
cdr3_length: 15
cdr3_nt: TGTGCCAGCAGCTTTCGGACAGACTTTGTTTACGAGCAGTACTTC
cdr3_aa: CASSFRTDFVYEQYF

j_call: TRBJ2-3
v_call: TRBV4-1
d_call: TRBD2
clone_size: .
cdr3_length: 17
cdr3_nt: TGCGCCAGCAGCCAATTTTGGGGGGGGGAAGGTACAGATACGCAGTATTTT
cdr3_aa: CASSQFWGGEGTDTQYF

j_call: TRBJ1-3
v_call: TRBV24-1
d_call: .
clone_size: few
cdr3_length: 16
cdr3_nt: TGTGCCACCAGTGAGTACAGGGTAAGCCCTGGAAACACCATATATTTT
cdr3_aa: CATSEYRVSPGNTIYF

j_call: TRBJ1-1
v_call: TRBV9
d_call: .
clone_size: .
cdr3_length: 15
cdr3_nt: TGTGCCAGCAGCCCCCGCTTGGAGAGAGGGACTGAAGCTTTCTTT
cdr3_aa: CASSPRLERGTEAFF

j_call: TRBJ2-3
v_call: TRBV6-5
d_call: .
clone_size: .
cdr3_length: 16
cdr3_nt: TGTGCCAGCAGTTACTCGCCACGGACAAGGAGAGATACGCAGTATTTT
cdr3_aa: CASSYSPRTRRDTQYF

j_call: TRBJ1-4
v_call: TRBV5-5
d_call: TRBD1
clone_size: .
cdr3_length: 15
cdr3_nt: TGTGCCAGCAGCACGGACAGGGAATGGAATGAAAAACTGTTTTTT
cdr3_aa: CASSTDREWNEKLFF

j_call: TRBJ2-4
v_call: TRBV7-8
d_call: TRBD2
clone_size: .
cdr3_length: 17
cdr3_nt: TGTGCCAGCAGCTCCCGGGGGGGGTCTCTAGCCAAAAACATTCAGTACTTC
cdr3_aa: CASSSRGGSLAKNIQYF

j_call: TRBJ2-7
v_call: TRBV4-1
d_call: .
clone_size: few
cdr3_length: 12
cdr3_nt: TGCGCCAGCAGCCAGACTTCGTACGAGCAGTACTTC
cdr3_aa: CASSQTSYEQYF

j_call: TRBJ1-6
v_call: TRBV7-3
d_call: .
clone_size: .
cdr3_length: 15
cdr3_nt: TGTGCCAGCAGCTTAACTAAACAGGAAAATTCACCCCTCCACTTT
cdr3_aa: CASSLTKQENSPLHF

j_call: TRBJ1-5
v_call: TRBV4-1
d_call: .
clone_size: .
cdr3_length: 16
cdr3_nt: TGCGCCAGCAGCCAAGAATACCGACAGGGCAATCAGCCCCAGCATTTT
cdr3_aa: CASSQEYRQGNQPQHF

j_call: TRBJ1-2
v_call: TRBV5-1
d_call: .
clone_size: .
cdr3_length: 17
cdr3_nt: TGCGCCAGCAGCTTGGATCGGGACACCACGGCCGGCCGTGGCTACACCTTC
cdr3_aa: CASSLDRDTTAGRGYTF

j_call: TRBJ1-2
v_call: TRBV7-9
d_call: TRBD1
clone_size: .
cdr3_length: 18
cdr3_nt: TGTGCCAGCAGCCCCACCCCGGGACAGGGGGCTGTGAGCTATGGCTACACCTTC
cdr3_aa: CASSPTPGQGAVSYGYTF

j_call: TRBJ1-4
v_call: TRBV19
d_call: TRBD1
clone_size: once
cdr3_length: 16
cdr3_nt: TGTGCCAGTAGTCCTCGACAGGGGCGCCTGGGGGAAAAACTGTTTTTT
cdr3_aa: CASSPRQGRLGEKLFF

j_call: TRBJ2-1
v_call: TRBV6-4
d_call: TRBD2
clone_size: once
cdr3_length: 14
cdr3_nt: TGTGCCAGCCGAAGCGGGACTAGCGACAATGAGCAGTTCTTC
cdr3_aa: CASRSGTSDNEQFF

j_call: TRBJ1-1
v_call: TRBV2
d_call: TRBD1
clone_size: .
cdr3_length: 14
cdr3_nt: TGTGCCAGCAGGACGACAGGGGGACGGACTGAAGCTTTCTTT
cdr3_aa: CASRTTGGRTEAFF

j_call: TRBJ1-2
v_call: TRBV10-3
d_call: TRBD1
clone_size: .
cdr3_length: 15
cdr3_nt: TGTGCCATCACCGGGGGACAGGGGGCAAGCTATGGCTACACCTTC
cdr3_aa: CAITGGQGASYGYTF

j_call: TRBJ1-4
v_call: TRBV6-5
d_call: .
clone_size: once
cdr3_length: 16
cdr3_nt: TGTGCCAGCAGTTCTTCCTACACCGCAGGGCATGAAAAACTGTTTTTT
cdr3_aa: CASSSSYTAGHEKLFF

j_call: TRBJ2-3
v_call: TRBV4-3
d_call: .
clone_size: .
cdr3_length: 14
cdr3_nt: TGCGCCAGCAGCCAAGCGTTTAATTTAGATACGCAGTATTTT
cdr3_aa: CASSQAFNLDTQYF

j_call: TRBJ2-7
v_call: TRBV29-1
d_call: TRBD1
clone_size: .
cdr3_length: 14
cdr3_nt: TGCAGCGTTGACCCCACCGGGACAGGGCGCGAGCAGTACTTC
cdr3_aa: CSVDPTGTGREQYF

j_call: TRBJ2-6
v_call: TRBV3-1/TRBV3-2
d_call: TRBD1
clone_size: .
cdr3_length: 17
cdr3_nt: TGTGCCAGCAGCCAAATGGGACAGGGGTTCGGGGCCAACGTCCTGACTTTC
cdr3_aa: CASSQMGQGFGANVLTF

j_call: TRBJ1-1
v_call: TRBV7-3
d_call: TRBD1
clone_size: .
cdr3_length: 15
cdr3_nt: TGTGCCAGCAGCTCCACCGGGACAGTGAACACTGAAGCTTTCTTT
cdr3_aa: CASSSTGTVNTEAFF

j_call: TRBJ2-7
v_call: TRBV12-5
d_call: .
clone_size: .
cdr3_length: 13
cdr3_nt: TGTGCTAGTGGTTCTAGCGCTACCTACGAGCAGTACTTC
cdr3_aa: CASGSSATYEQYF

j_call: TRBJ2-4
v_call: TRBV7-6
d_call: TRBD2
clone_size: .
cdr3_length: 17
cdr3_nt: TGTGCCAGCAGCCCGAGCGGGGGGGCCTCGGGCAAAAACATTCAGTACTTC
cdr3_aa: CASSPSGGASGKNIQYF

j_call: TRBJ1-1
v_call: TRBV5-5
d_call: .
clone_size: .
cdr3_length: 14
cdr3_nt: TGTGCCAGCAGCTCGGGACACCTGAACACTGAAGCTTTCTTT
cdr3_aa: CASSSGHLNTEAFF

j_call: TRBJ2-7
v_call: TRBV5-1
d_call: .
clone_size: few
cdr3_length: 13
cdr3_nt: TGCGCCAGCAGCTATACAGGGAACTACGAGCAGTACTTC
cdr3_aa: CASSYTGNYEQYF

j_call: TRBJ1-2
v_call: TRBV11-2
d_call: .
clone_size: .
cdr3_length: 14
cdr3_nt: TGTGCCAGCACTACCATTGACGGGTTCTATGGCTACACCTTC
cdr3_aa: CASTTIDGFYGYTF

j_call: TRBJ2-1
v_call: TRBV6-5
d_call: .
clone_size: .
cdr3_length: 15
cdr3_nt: TGTGCCAGCAGTTACTCAGGGGTCACCTACAATGAGCAGTTCTTC
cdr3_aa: CASSYSGVTYNEQFF

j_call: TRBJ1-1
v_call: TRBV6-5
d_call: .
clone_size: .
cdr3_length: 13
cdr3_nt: TGTGCCAACAAACTAACCGGGAACACTGAAGCTTTCTTT
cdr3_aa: CANKLTGNTEAFF

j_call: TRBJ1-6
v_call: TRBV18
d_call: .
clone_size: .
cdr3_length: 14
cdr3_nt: TGTGCCAGCTCGGCCGAGGGATCGAATTCACCCCTCCACTTT
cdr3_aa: CASSAEGSNSPLHF

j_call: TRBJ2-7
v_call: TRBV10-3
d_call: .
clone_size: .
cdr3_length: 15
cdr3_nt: TGTGCCATCAGCGCCACGGTAGGAGGCTCCTACGAGCAGTACTTC
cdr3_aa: CAISATVGGSYEQYF